This TCR beta chain was identified in a study of persistence of HIV-infected CD4 T cells. With V trimmed by 5 bases and J by 0 bases, 8 bases remained unmatched. CDR3 length: 16 amino acids. The germline gives CDR1 SGHTA, CDR2 FQGNSA. This was the immunoSEQ version 4 assay in survey mode. Repertoires were generated with immunoSEQ multiplex PCR, while TCRdb's copy carries only in-frame clones and drops some. The sample yields about 5,300 clones, around 60% seen once. In its sample, this clone ranks as medium-sized. Its matching antigen is unknown. The stimulus was lysate of CMV-infected fibroblasts, around 10 ug/mL. Sorting selected CD4+ T cells upregulating both CD40 ligand and CD69.

This TCR was sampled from an adult man with HIV who was CMV-seropositive. V and J are TRBV7-2 and TRBJ1-1; TRBD1 aligns across 8 bases. The sample here was CD4+ T cells sorted from PBMCs after approximately 20-hour stimulation, taken from a patient who received antiretroviral therapy. CDR3 DNA: TGTGCCAGCAGCAACCCCGGGGACAGGTTGAACACTGAAGCTTTCTTT. Translation gives CASSNPGDRLNTEAFF.